One and the same sample provided the 27 T cell receptor beta chains below, sequenced in a study of T cell responses to AZD1222 COVID-19 vaccine. Measured with immunoSEQ multiplex PCR; TCRdb has only the in-frame clones, and not every one. The data show tens of thousands of clones, 85% to 90% seen once. Sequencing used peripheral blood, obtained on day 0 of AZD1222 vaccination. These receptor sequences come from an adult in good health.

The gene calls are TRBV5-1 and TRBJ2-7, with 8 bases identical to TRBD1. Germline assignment: CDR1 SGHRS and CDR2 YFSETQ. The length of the CDR3 is 14 residues. With V trimmed by 4 bases and J by 3 bases, 6 bases remained unmatched. CDR3 residues: CASSLGQGIYEQYF. Here the CDR3 DNA reads TGCGCCAGCAGCCTAGGACAGGGAATCTACGAGCAGTACTTC.

The rearrangement uses TRBV19 and TRBJ1-1; 10 bases agree with TRBD1. The CDR3 has 14 residues. Germline trimming cut 5 bases from V and 4 bases from J; bases unmatched to any gene: 4. Per germline, CDR1 LNHDA and CDR2 SQIVND (reference sequence). The CDR3, as DNA: TGTGCCAGTAGTCTCCGGACAGGGGGCACTGAAGCTTTCTTT. It translates to CASSLRTGGTEAFF.

The J gene is TRBJ2-3, the V gene TRBV6-1; D gene uncertain. The CDR3 contains 16 residues. The V end lost 4 bases, the J end lost 2 bases, and 16 bases lay between the germline ends. Germline-derived CDR1 and CDR2 are MNHNS and SASEGT. DNA of the CDR3: TGTGCCAGCAGTGCCCTATCATGGGGAAACACAGATACGCAGTATTTT. It encodes CASSALSWGNTDTQYF.

The gene calls are TRBV5-1 and TRBJ1-2; no reliable D call. The V gene lost 4 bases and the J gene lost 3 bases, with 16 bases spanning the gap. From germline, CDR1 is SGHRS and CDR2 YFSETQ. The CDR3 spans 15 residues. In nucleotides, the CDR3 is TGCGCCAGCAGCACCTATGGAACGGCTGACTATGGCTACACCTTC. Translating gives CASSTYGTADYGYTF.

The chain carries TRBV20-1 and TRBJ1-3, with D unclear. CDR1 is DFQATT, CDR2 SNEGSKA, per germline (reference sequence). CDR3 length: 11 amino acids. Deletions cut 3 bases from V and 7 bases from J, with 7 bases between. As DNA, the CDR3 is TGCAGTGCTAGTCGGGTGAACACCATATATTTT. This codes for CSASRVNTIYF.

The chain links TRBV15 to TRBJ2-1, with TRBD1 identical over 9 bases. The CDR3 loop spans 13 amino acids. Germline loops: CDR1 LNHNV, CDR2 YYDKDF (reference sequence). V trimming: 8 bases; J trimming: 9 bases; junction bases outside the gene matches: 8. CDR3 sequence (DNA): TGTGCCACCCAGACAGGGGGTAGTGGTGAGCAGTTCTTC. Translated, it gives CATQTGGSGEQFF.

The gene calls are TRBV3-1 (or the pseudogene TRBV3-2) and TRBJ2-5; 8 nucleotides line up with TRBD2. The CDR3 contains 16 residues. Germline-derived CDR1 and CDR2 are LGHDT and YNNKEL (reference sequence). After removal of 6 bases from V and 5 bases from J, the junction contained 14 bases not matched to a gene. The chain's CDR3 is CASSPWLAGVPETQYF. DNA of the CDR3: TGTGCCAGCAGTCCGTGGCTAGCGGGTGTTCCGGAGACCCAGTACTTC.

The chain has TRBV28 and TRBJ1-5; D is possibly TRBD1 (5 bases). Germline CDR1 MDHEN, CDR2 SYDVKM. The germline V and J ends were trimmed by 6 bases and 4 bases, with 16 bases remaining between them. The CDR3 spans 15 residues. CDR3 sequence (DNA): TGTGCCAGCAGCGACGGGACGGAACGTAATCAGCCCCAGCATTTT. Protein: CASSDGTERNQPQHF.

The chain uses TRBV27 and TRBJ2-1; TRBD2 aligns across 14 bases. CDR1 and CDR2 (germline): MNHEY, SMNVEV (reference sequence). The V and J ends lost 5 bases and 1 base, in that order; junction bases with no gene match: 4. The CDR3 sequence is 17 residues long. CDR3 nucleotides: TGTGCCAGCAGTCCGGGACTAGCGGGAGCGTCCTACAATGAGCAGTTCTTC. It is translated as CASSPGLAGASYNEQFF.

The CDR3 spells CASSSGDRAHEQYF. The CDR3 DNA sequence: TGTGCCAGCAGTTCAGGGGACCGCGCGCACGAGCAGTACTTC. The rearrangement links TRBV6-5 to TRBJ2-7, with D possibly being TRBD1 (6 bases). The V end lost 4 bases, the J end lost 5 bases, and 15 bases lay between the germline ends. Germline CDR1 reads MNHEY; CDR2 reads SVGAGI. The CDR3 loop spans 14 amino acids.

The chain carries TRBV19 and TRBJ2-1; 15 bases agree with TRBD2. Germline V gene data show CDR1 as LNHDA and CDR2 as SQIVND (reference sequence). The CDR3 has 17 amino acids. V dropped 7 bases and J dropped 6; count of bases not matched to a gene: 10. The CDR3 loop reads CASNQGLAGGYSNEQFF. The CDR3 DNA reads as TGTGCCAGTAACCAAGGACTAGCGGGAGGGTATAGCAATGAGCAGTTCTTC.

This chain joins TRBV7-2 and TRBJ1-1; weak D call: TRBD1 (6 bases). Trimming removed 5 bases at V and 0 bases at J, with 13 bases between. The germline gives CDR1 SGHTA, CDR2 FQGNSA. The CDR3 totals 15 residues. CDR3 residues: CASSLQTGLNTEAFF. DNA for the CDR3: TGTGCCAGCAGCCTACAGACAGGCCTGAACACTGAAGCTTTCTTT.

The genes are TRBV4-1 and TRBJ2-2; 9 nucleotides match TRBD2. CDR1 is MGHRA and CDR2 is YSYEKL in the germline V gene. CDR3 size: 17 residues. J was trimmed by 0 bases and V by 1 base; bases with no gene match: 3. The CDR3 region is CASSQVAGAANTGELFF. The CDR3 DNA sequence: TGCGCCAGCAGCCAAGTAGCGGGAGCTGCGAACACCGGGGAGCTGTTTTTT.

The genes are TRBV13 and TRBJ2-7; 10 nucleotides align to TRBD1. Germline loops: CDR1 PRHDT, CDR2 FYEKMQ (reference sequence). This CDR3 has 15 amino acids. The junction had 8 bases not matched to a gene; V was cut back by 5 bases and J by 4 bases. CDR3 protein: CASSPPGQGFYEQYF. CDR3 bases: TGTGCCAGCAGCCCCCCGGGACAGGGGTTTTACGAGCAGTACTTC.

V is TRBV7-2 and J is TRBJ1-3; D not resolved. The CDR3 contains 15 residues. The germline gives CDR1 SGHTA, CDR2 FQGNSA. Trimming pared 1 base from V and 7 bases from J, leaving 14 bases between. CDR3 residues: CASSLEKGSRNTIYF. The CDR3 nucleotides are TGTGCCAGCAGCTTAGAAAAGGGTTCACGGAACACCATATATTTT.

The chain couples TRBV6-6 to TRBJ1-5; 8 bases map to TRBD1. This CDR3 is built from 15 residues. V shed 5 bases and J 0 bases; nucleotides not matched to a gene: 3. Looked up from germline, CDR1 is MNHNY and CDR2 is SVGAGI (reference sequence). CDR3 protein: CASSDDRGSNQPQHF. CDR3 nucleotide sequence: TGTGCCAGCAGTGACGACAGGGGTAGCAATCAGCCCCAGCATTTT.

This chain connects TRBV6-5 to TRBJ1-2; TRBD1 might be the D (6 bases). There are 14 residues in the CDR3. V shed 0 bases and J shed 6 bases, with 11 bases lying between them. In germline, CDR1 is MNHEY, CDR2 SVGAGI. The CDR3 spells CASSYSRGLDGYTF. Here the CDR3 DNA reads TGTGCCAGCAGTTACTCGCGGGGGCTTGATGGCTACACCTTC.

This clone was counted a single time. The chain couples TRBV11-2 to TRBJ2-6; either TRBD1 or TRBD2 may supply D (5 bases each). The CDR3 runs to 15 residues. Trimming took off 5 bases at V and 2 bases at J, with 10 bases between the two ends. Per the germline V gene, CDR1 is SGHAT and CDR2 is FQNNGV. The CDR3 sequence is CASSTVGAGANVLTF. CDR3 nucleotides: TGTGCCAGCAGCACGGTGGGGGCTGGGGCCAACGTCCTGACTTTC.

Written as DNA, the CDR3 is TGCAGCGTTGAAGAGGCCCGTGGGGGAGAGCAGTACTTC. This encodes CSVEEARGGEQYF. This chain joins TRBV29-1 and TRBJ2-7; the D call may be TRBD1 or TRBD2 (5 bases each). The CDR3 sequence is 13 residues long. Germline CDR1 and CDR2: SQVTM and ANQGSEA. The V gene lost 0 bases and the J gene lost 7 bases, with 13 bases spanning the gap.

The rearrangement uses TRBV6-4 and TRBJ1-5, with D unclear. This CDR3 spans 13 amino acids. Trimming took 5 bases from V and 1 from J, leaving 6 bases between them. Per germline, CDR1 MRHNA and CDR2 SNTAGT. Here the CDR3 reads CASSPDSNQPQHF. The CDR3 DNA sequence: TGTGCCAGCAGTCCCGACAGCAATCAGCCCCAGCATTTT.

In this sample, this clone turned up once. This sequence joins TRBV19 and TRBJ1-5; possibly TRBD1 for D (5 bases). The V gene lost 4 bases and the J gene lost 0 bases, with 10 bases spanning the gap. Per germline, CDR1 LNHDA and CDR2 SQIVND (reference sequence). This CDR3 is built from 15 residues. The CDR3 loop reads CASSTRQNSNQPQHF. The DNA for the CDR3 is TGTGCCAGTAGTACCCGACAGAATAGCAATCAGCCCCAGCATTTT.

V usage is TRBV24-1 and J usage is TRBJ2-3; the D gene is possibly TRBD1 (6 bases). The germline V and J ends were trimmed by 1 base and 3 bases, with 19 bases remaining between them. This CDR3 has 18 amino acids. The germline gives CDR1 KGHDR, CDR2 SFDVKD. The CDR3 region is CATSDLKGRGVGTDTQYF. The CDR3 DNA sequence: TGTGCCACCAGTGATTTAAAGGGCAGGGGAGTTGGTACAGATACGCAGTATTTT.

The chain uses TRBV6-1 and TRBJ1-1, with TRBD1 identical over 10 bases. V was pared by 3 bases and J by 1 base, with 2 bases of the junction left unmatched. CDR3 length: 15 amino acids. In germline, CDR1 is MNHNS, CDR2 SASEGT. The CDR3 DNA reads as TGTGCCAGCAGTGATAGGACAGGGGGGAACACTGAAGCTTTCTTT. Translated: CASSDRTGGNTEAFF.

The chain couples TRBV7-6 to TRBJ2-5, with TRBD2 identical over 8 bases. The CDR3 spans 14 residues. Germline assignment: CDR1 SGHVS and CDR2 FNYEAQ. The V and J ends lost 7 bases and 6 bases, in that order; junction bases with no gene match: 10. In DNA, the CDR3 is TGTGCCAGCAACTTCGGGGGGGCGGGAAAGACCCAGTACTTC. Translation: CASNFGGAGKTQYF.

The chain recombines TRBV4-1 with TRBJ1-3; TRBD1 aligns across 8 bases. The CDR3 consists of 18 residues. J gave up 0 bases and V 1 base, and 8 bases lay outside the gene matches. The germline V gene encodes CDR1 MGHRA and CDR2 YSYEKL. DNA of the CDR3: TGCGCCAGCAGCCAAGGGTCCGGGACAGGCTACTCTGGAAACACCATATATTTT. It codes for CASSQGSGTGYSGNTIYF.

The V and J genes are TRBV15 and TRBJ1-2; the D gene is possibly TRBD1 (5 bases). The CDR3 has 15 amino acids. The V gene lost 8 bases and the J gene lost 6 bases, with 22 bases spanning the gap. CDR1 and CDR2 (germline): LNHNV, YYDKDF (reference sequence). CDR3: CATAGTKTQEHGYTF. Written as DNA, the CDR3 is TGTGCCACCGCCGGGACGAAGACGCAAGAGCATGGCTACACCTTC. Full variable domain (missing parts from reference TRBV15 and TRBJ1-2): DAMVIQNPRYQVTQFGKPVTLSCSQTLNHNVMYWYQQKSSQAPKLLFHYYDKDFNNEADTPDNFQSRRPNTSFCFLDIRSPGLGDTAMYLCATAGTKTQEHGYTFGSGTRLTVV.

This chain joins TRBV6-5 and TRBJ2-3, with 11 bases aligning to TRBD1. Germline V CDR1 and CDR2: MNHEY, SVGAGI. The CDR3 contains 14 residues. The V gene end was trimmed by 6 bases and the J gene end by 8 bases; junction bases not matched to a gene: 7. The CDR3 is CASRTDRGQVTQYF. CDR3 coding DNA: TGTGCCAGCAGAACGGACAGGGGGCAGGTTACGCAGTATTTT.